The 32 T cell receptor beta chains below were found in one sample sequenced in a study of technical replicates of blood from a few donors. Assay used: immunoSEQ multiplex PCR; TCRdb lists only in-frame clones, some missing. The sample comprises nearly 90,000 clones, around 93% of which are singletons, and under 0.4% rests with the top ten. The sequenced sample consisted of T cells isolated from PBMCs. The receptor set was obtained from a human donor in good health.

This clone was observed once. The genes are TRBV4-1 and TRBJ2-3; the D is unclear. CDR1 and CDR2 from the germline V gene are MGHRA and YSYEKL. V gave up 3 bases and J gave up 0 bases, with 7 bases separating them. The CDR3 is made up of 14 amino acids. CDR3 region: CASSQGPSTDTQYF. CDR3 sequence (DNA): TGCGCCAGCAGCCAGGGCCCGAGCACAGATACGCAGTATTTT.

The chain carries TRBV19 and TRBJ1-5; a weak D match, TRBD1 (5 bases). The germline V gene has CDR1 LNHDA and CDR2 SQIVND (reference sequence). The V and J ends lost 7 bases and 7 bases respectively, with 14 bases between them. The CDR3 extends over 13 amino acids. CDR3 DNA: TGTGCCAGTAAGGAACAGGAGGGACAGCCCCAGCATTTT. As protein: CASKEQEGQPQHF.

The chain carries TRBV19 and TRBJ2-3; TRBD2 matches at 9 bases. Germline V lookup: CDR1 LNHDA, CDR2 SQIVND (reference sequence). The CDR3 length is 18 residues. V was clipped by 1 base and J by 0 bases; unmatched bases: 8. The chain's CDR3 is CASSIGLAGHSSTDTQYF. In DNA, the CDR3 is TGTGCCAGTAGTATAGGGCTAGCGGGGCACTCTAGCACAGATACGCAGTATTTT.

The rearrangement joins TRBV18 to TRBJ2-7, with 10 positions matching TRBD2. Germline assignment: CDR1 KGHSH and CDR2 LQKENI. The junction had 11 bases not matched to a gene; V was cut back by 3 bases and J by 6 bases. The CDR3 extends over 16 amino acids. The CDR3 bases are TGTGCCAGCTCACCCTCGGGTTCTAGCGGGAGAATCGAGCAGTACTTC. Translation: CASSPSGSSGRIEQYF.

This chain links TRBV19 with TRBJ2-2; 10 nucleotides match TRBD2. CDR1 LNHDA and CDR2 SQIVND come from the germline V gene (reference sequence). The CDR3 is made up of 16 amino acids. Losses at the gene ends were 5 bases for V and 9 bases for J; bases not matched to a gene: 12. In nucleotides, the CDR3 is TGTGCCAGTAGTGTCTCGCTAGCGGGAGCTTCTAGGGAGCTGTTTTTT. Amino acid sequence: CASSVSLAGASRELFF.

V gene TRBV4-3 combines with J gene TRBJ2-5, with a possible D match to TRBD1 (5 bases). The CDR3 is 17 residues long. V gave up 0 bases and J gave up 4 bases, with 18 bases separating them. CDR1 and CDR2 from the germline V gene are LGHNA and YSLEER. The CDR3 DNA reads TGCGCCAGCAGCCAAGATTTAGGAGCAAATAGGGGAGAGACCCAGTACTTC. Translating gives CASSQDLGANRGETQYF.

The chain links TRBV7-8 to TRBJ2-1, with 7 bases identical to TRBD1. Germline CDR1 is SGHVS and CDR2 is FQNEAQ. CDR3 length equals 14 residues. J was trimmed by 6 bases and V by 1 base; bases with no gene match: 3. The CDR3 nucleotides read TGTGCCAGCAGCTTAGTCACAGGGGTCAATGAGCAGTTCTTC. It specifies CASSLVTGVNEQFF.

The chain has TRBV5-1 and TRBJ2-1, with 9 bases aligning to TRBD1. The CDR3 loop spans 15 amino acids. The germline CDR1 and CDR2 sequences are SGHRS and YFSETQ. The ends lost 4 bases at V and 7 bases at J; junction bases unmatched: 9. As DNA, the CDR3 is TGCGCCAGCAGCATTCGGACAGGGGACGGTAATGAGCAGTTCTTC. Amino acids: CASSIRTGDGNEQFF.

This clone turned up a few times. CDR3 sequence reads: CASSLGGLAFF. The DNA of the CDR3 is TGTGCCAGCAGCTTGGGAGGGCTAGCTTTCTTT. The V gene is TRBV5-4, the J gene TRBJ1-1; no reliable D call. Between the trimmed V and J ends, which lost 0 bases and 10 bases, there was a span of 7 bases. CDR1 is SGHNT, CDR2 YYREEE, per germline (reference sequence). The CDR3 consists of 11 residues.

CDR3 sequence reads: CASSVAPAVRGYTF. The CDR3 DNA reads TGTGCCAGCAGCGTAGCTCCGGCGGTCCGTGGCTACACCTTC. This chain uses TRBV9 with TRBJ1-2; no reliable D call. Germline V gene data show CDR1 as SGDLS and CDR2 as YYNGEE. This CDR3 is 14 amino acids long. V gave up 0 bases and J gave up 7 bases, with 13 bases separating them. Supplemented by reference TRBV9 and TRBJ1-2, the full variable domain reads DSGVTQTPKHLITATGQRVTLRCSPRSGDLSVYWYQQSLDQGLQFLIQYYNGEERAKGNILERFSAQQFPDLHSELNLSSLELGDSALYFCASSVAPAVRGYTFGSGTRLTVV.

This chain uses TRBV19 with TRBJ2-7, with a weak D call TRBD2 (7 bases). CDR1 and CDR2 (germline): LNHDA, SQIVND (reference sequence). The ends were cut back, 3 bases at V and 2 bases at J, with 20 bases in the middle. The CDR3 runs to 17 residues. CDR3 sequence (DNA): TGTGCCAGTAGTATTCGGTTTGAAGGGGGGGGCCCCTACGAGCAGTACTTC. Protein sequence: CASSIRFEGGGPYEQYF. Full variable domain (missing parts from reference TRBV19 and TRBJ2-7): DGGITQSPKYLFRKEGQNVTLSCEQNLNHDAMYWYRQDPGQGLRLIYYSQIVNDFQKGDIAEGYSVSREKKESFPLTVTSAQKNPTAFYLCASSIRFEGGGPYEQYFGPGTRLTVT.

The CDR3 reads CAWNLLSASTDTQYF. CDR3 coding DNA: TGTGCCTGGAACCTCCTTAGCGCTAGCACAGATACGCAGTATTTT. The chain is built from TRBV30 and TRBJ2-3; D possibly corresponds to TRBD2 (5 bases). Trimming took off 4 bases at V and 0 bases at J, with 14 bases between the two ends. Looked up from germline, CDR1 is GTSNPN and CDR2 is SVGIG (reference sequence). The CDR3 covers 15 residues.

This sequence joins TRBV11-1 and TRBJ1-1, with 12 bases that match TRBD1. The CDR3 runs 16 residues. The trim removed 5 bases at V and 5 bases at J, leaving 9 bases unmatched. The germline V gene encodes CDR1 SGHAT and CDR2 FQDESV (reference sequence). CDR3 sequence (DNA): TGTGCCAGCAGCCTATTGGGACAGGGGGCAGGAACTGAAGCTTTCTTT. Protein product: CASSLLGQGAGTEAFF.

This clone was picked up one time. The genes are TRBV27 and TRBJ2-3, with 8 bases lining up with TRBD1. The ends lost 10 bases at V and 3 bases at J; junction bases unmatched: 6. CDR3 length equals 13 residues. Germline CDR1 MNHEY, CDR2 SMNVEV (reference sequence). CDR3 coding DNA: TGTGCCACCCTAGGGACAGGTACAGATACGCAGTATTTT. Encoded protein: CATLGTGTDTQYF.

V and J are TRBV10-3 and TRBJ1-5; TRBD1 aligns across 12 bases. This CDR3 is built from 15 residues. CDR1 and CDR2 from the germline V gene are ENHRY and SYGVKD. V lost 4 bases, J lost 7 bases, and 5 bases stayed unmatched. The chain's CDR3 is CAISGGTGGGQPQHF. The CDR3 nucleotides are TGTGCCATCAGTGGGGGGACAGGGGGCGGCCAGCCCCAGCATTTT.

The J gene is TRBJ2-7, the V gene TRBV10-1; 10 bases line up with TRBD2. This CDR3 is 16 amino acids long. The V segment lost 5 bases and the J segment 0 bases; nucleotides outside the gene matches: 7. In germline, CDR1 is WNHNN, CDR2 SYGVQD (reference sequence). CDR3 nucleotide sequence: TGCGCCAGCAGTTCCAGCGGGAGGGCCAACTCCTACGAGCAGTACTTC. This sequence encodes CASSSSGRANSYEQYF.

The chain couples TRBV10-2 to TRBJ2-7; 15 nucleotides match TRBD2. The V and J ends lost 8 bases and 5 bases, in that order; junction bases with no gene match: 1. This CDR3 spans 13 amino acids. Germline V gene sequence: CDR1 WSHSY, CDR2 SAAADI. This CDR3 is CASGLAGGNEQYF. CDR3 DNA: TGCGCCAGCGGACTAGCGGGAGGGAACGAGCAGTACTTC.

The sample holds a few counts of this clone. The rearrangement joins TRBV11-1 to TRBJ2-1, with D possibly being TRBD1 (5 bases). CDR1 SGHAT and CDR2 FQDESV come from the germline V gene (reference sequence). V lost 1 base, J lost 6 bases, and 10 bases lay in between. The CDR3 is 14 amino acids. CDR3 region: CASSLDSQGNEQFF. Written as DNA, the CDR3 is TGTGCCAGCAGCTTAGACTCCCAGGGCAATGAGCAGTTCTTC.

The chain carries TRBV28 and TRBJ2-5, with 8 bases identical to TRBD1. Trimming took 10 bases from V and 4 from J; bases not matched to a gene: 5. Germline lookup yields CDR1 MDHEN and CDR2 SYDVKM. This CDR3 contains 12 residues. The CDR3 DNA sequence: TGTGCCACCCACAGGGGGAGAGAGACCCAGTACTTC. It yields the protein CATHRGRETQYF. Supplemented by reference TRBV28 and TRBJ2-5, the full variable domain reads DVKVTQSSRYLVKRTGEKVFLECVQDMDHENMFWYRQDPGLGLRLIYFSYDVKMKEKGDIPEGYSVSREKKERFSLILESASTNQTSMYLCATHRGRETQYFGPGTRLLVL.

The rearrangement uses TRBV6-6 and TRBJ1-5, with D perhaps matching TRBD1 (5 bases). V was pared by 7 bases and J by 1 base, with 11 bases between. Per germline, CDR1 MNHNY and CDR2 SVGAGI (reference sequence). The CDR3 is made up of 14 amino acids. The CDR3 region is CASTSRVSNQPQHF. The DNA of the CDR3 is TGTGCCAGCACGAGCAGGGTAAGCAATCAGCCCCAGCATTTT.

The chain couples TRBV11-2 to TRBJ2-7, with 7 bases aligning to TRBD2. The CDR3 contains 13 residues. The germline gives CDR1 SGHAT, CDR2 FQNNGV. The junction had 6 bases not matched to a gene; V was cut back by 1 base and J by 9 bases. The CDR3, as DNA: TGTGCCAGCAGCTTAGCGGGGACTAACGTGCAGTACTTC. Protein product: CASSLAGTNVQYF.

The rearrangement links TRBV2 to TRBJ1-5; TRBD1 agrees at 11 bases. The junction had 6 bases not matched to a gene; V was cut back by 4 bases and J by 7 bases. The CDR3 is 15 amino acids. CDR1 and CDR2 from the germline V gene are SNHLY and FYNNEI. The CDR3 DNA follows: TGTGCCAGCAGTGTGGGACAGGGGGTAATACAGCCCCAGCATTTT. Translated, it gives CASSVGQGVIQPQHF. The variable domain in full, completed from reference TRBV2 and TRBJ1-5, reads EPEVTQTPSHQVTQMGQEVILRCVPISNHLYFYWYRQILGQKVEFLVSFYNNEISEKSEIFDDQFSVERPDGSNFTLKIRSTKLEDSAMYFCASSVGQGVIQPQHFGDGTRLSIL.

The V call is TRBV15, the J call TRBJ2-1; TRBD2 agrees at 12 bases. Trimming cost V 5 bases and J 8 bases; bases outside gene matches: 10. Germline V CDR1 and CDR2: LNHNV, YYDKDF (reference sequence). This CDR3 is 16 amino acids long. CDR3 sequence reads: CATSELAGGLGDEQFF. CDR3 nucleotide sequence: TGTGCCACCAGCGAACTAGCGGGAGGCCTCGGGGATGAGCAGTTCTTC. The variable domain in full, completed from reference TRBV15 and TRBJ2-1, reads DAMVIQNPRYQVTQFGKPVTLSCSQTLNHNVMYWYQQKSSQAPKLLFHYYDKDFNNEADTPDNFQSRRPNTSFCFLDIRSPGLGDTAMYLCATSELAGGLGDEQFFGPGTRLTVL.

The CDR3 loop reads CASSWLAGGPGEQFF. As DNA, the CDR3 is TGTGCCAGCAGCTGGTTAGCGGGAGGGCCCGGTGAGCAGTTCTTC. This chain uses TRBV7-3 with TRBJ2-1, with 11 bases aligning to TRBD2. V lost 4 bases, J lost 9 bases, and 8 bases stayed unmatched. The CDR3 covers 15 residues. CDR1 SGHTA and CDR2 FQGTGA come from the germline V gene.

About this clone: The sample has other DNA sequences that encode this CDR3 too. The rearrangement uses TRBV5-1 and TRBJ1-1; D is unresolved. V was clipped by 1 base and J by 0 bases, with 4 bases between them. CDR1 and CDR2 (germline): SGHRS, YFSETQ. This CDR3 contains 13 residues. CDR3 region: CASSLLMNTEAFF. CDR3 nucleotide sequence: TGCGCCAGCAGCTTGTTAATGAACACTGAAGCTTTCTTT. Looking up the rest from reference TRBV5-1 and TRBJ1-1 gives the full variable domain: KAGVTQTPRYLIKTRGQQVTLSCSPISGHRSVSWYQQTPGQGLQFLFEYFSETQRNKGNFPGRFSGRQFSNSRSEMNVSTLELGDSALYLCASSLLMNTEAFFGQGTRLTVV.

This chain links TRBV11-2 with TRBJ1-1, with D possibly matching TRBD1 (5 bases). This CDR3 is built from 14 residues. Trimming stripped 2 bases from V and 5 bases from J, with 12 bases between. Germline V gene lookup returns CDR1 SGHAT and CDR2 FQNNGV. CDR3 loop: CASSLTSGRTEAFF. CDR3 DNA sequence: TGTGCCAGCAGCTTAACCTCAGGGCGGACTGAAGCTTTCTTT.

On this clone: At one of its ends the junction is not consistent with the germline gene, which may arise from a read error. CDR3 residues: CASSYSADRDLMSF. CDR3 nucleotide sequence: TGTGCCAGCAGTTACTCTGCGGACAGGGACCTGATGAGCTTC. The chain employs TRBV6-5 and TRBJ1-2, with 8 bases identical to TRBD1. The length of the CDR3 is 14 residues. Germline assignment: CDR1 MNHEY and CDR2 SVGAGI.

In its sample, this clone was seen once. This chain connects TRBV7-3 to TRBJ2-7, with D perhaps TRBD1 (6 bases). The germline V gene has CDR1 SGHTA and CDR2 FQGTGA. V dropped 5 bases and J dropped 3 bases, with 11 bases sitting between them. The CDR3 has 13 amino acids. CDR3 residues: CASSTDRYYEQYF. CDR3 in DNA: TGTGCCAGCAGCACTGACAGGTACTACGAGCAGTACTTC.

This clone was recorded only once. This chain uses TRBV6-5 with TRBJ2-3; D is ambiguous. Germline V gene data show CDR1 as MNHEY and CDR2 as SVGAGI. V lost 5 bases and J 4 bases, leaving 7 bases between the germline ends. The CDR3 contains 12 residues. The CDR3: CASSRTADTQYF. Here the CDR3 DNA reads TGTGCCAGCAGTCGCACAGCAGATACGCAGTATTTT.

The V and J genes are TRBV30 and TRBJ1-4; D is unclear. Germline lookup yields CDR1 GTSNPN and CDR2 SVGIG (reference sequence). The ends were cut back, 1 base at V and 0 bases at J, with 3 bases in the middle. The CDR3 length is 13 residues. The CDR3 DNA reads TGTGCCTGGAGTGGAGCAACTAATGAAAAACTGTTTTTT. Translation gives CAWSGATNEKLFF.

This chain connects TRBV4-1 to TRBJ2-5, with TRBD2 identical over 8 bases. CDR1 and CDR2 from the germline V gene are MGHRA and YSYEKL. V dropped 3 bases and J dropped 0; count of bases not matched to a gene: 6. This CDR3 region has 16 residues. The CDR3 DNA is TGCGCCAGCAGCCACCCAGCGGGGGCTTACCAAGAGACCCAGTACTTC. It encodes CASSHPAGAYQETQYF.

V is TRBV19 and J is TRBJ2-5; possible D gene TRBD1, 5 bases. Germline V gives CDR1 LNHDA, CDR2 SQIVND (reference sequence). Trimming took 5 bases from V and 2 from J, leaving 9 bases between them. The CDR3 consists of 13 residues. For the CDR3, the DNA is TGTGCCAGTAGTTTCGACAGACAAGAGACCCAGTACTTC. Protein sequence: CASSFDRQETQYF.